A selection of T cell receptor beta chains follows, all from one sample in a study of regulatory T cells in long-lasting Graves disease. TCRdb itself ran the multiplex PCR reads through MiXCR, one entry per CDR3 protein. The sample records about 220,000 distinct CDR3 sequences, approximately 19% being singletons. Separately, the same data were catalogued under a study of T cells in Graves' hyperthyroidism and ophthalmopathy.

This specimen was peripheral blood mononuclear cells (PBMCs), taken at new diagnosis, from a patient treated with antithyroid drugs. The receptors here all came from a young woman with Graves disease. CDR3s leave out the opening cysteine and the closing phenylalanine or tryptophan.

>TRBJ2-2|15|TRBV19
ACSTNHRGGDTGELF
>TRBJ1-6|15|TRBV2
ASSEGTGGEDNSPLH
>TRBJ1-5|15|TRBV9
ASSAKTGTGGRQPQH
>TRBJ2-1|11|TRBV4-1
ASSQLGVDEQF
>TRBJ2-3|13|TRBV18
ASSPSSAGADTQY
>TRBJ2-5|10|TRBV29-1
SVERGGARLD
>TRBJ2-7|12|TRBV6-5
ASSYSGSSYEQY
>TRBJ1-5|13|TRBV5-6
ASSFGGSSNQPQH
>TRBJ2-1|12|TRBV6-1
ASSEYRDGLEQF
>TRBJ2-3|13|TRBV7-2
ASSLWRVRTDTQY
>TRBJ2-3|14|TRBV28
ATHPDSGRAGDTQY
>TRBJ2-5|13|TRBV7-6
ASSHPSLARETQY
>TRBJ2-1|11|TRBV2
ASRDLTGAEQF
>TRBJ2-1|14|TRBV5-1
ASSPRTAGVYNEQF
>TRBJ1-3|11|TRBV20-1
SARDNSGNTIY
>TRBJ1-4|15|TRBV7-9
ASSLADILTTNEKLF
>TRBJ1-2|12|TRBV6-5
ASSYLVGTDGYT
>TRBJ1-1|10|TRBV20-1
SARGGPTEAF
>TRBJ2-3|15|TRBV2
ASRRGLAGASTDTQY
>TRBJ2-7|11|TRBV10-2
ASRGAGLNEQY
>TRBJ2-1|13|TRBV28
ASSLEQGVHNKQF
>TRBJ2-7|11|TRBV6-5
ASSYSDSYEQY
>TRBJ1-1|13|TRBV24-1
ATSDRTGGNTEAF
>TRBJ1-4|12|TRBV18
ASSRGQVDEKLF
>TRBJ2-3|13|TRBV6-2/TRBV6-3
ASSPWVGGTDTQY
>TRBJ1-4|13|TRBV12-3/TRBV12-4
ASSATGGAYEKLF
>TRBJ2-1|12|TRBV2
ASTTGSYSNEQF
>TRBJ2-3|15|TRBV6-5
ASSYPPGQLTADTQY
>TRBJ2-7|12|TRBV7-2
ASSLDQGIDEQY
>TRBJ1-1|10|TRBV2
ASSDVGTEAF
>TRBJ2-1|11|TRBV29-1
SVDGTSGSLEI
>TRBJ2-5|13|TRBV11-1
ASSFSGGVQETQY
>TRBJ2-3|14|TRBV7-6
ASSPGGGRAPDTQY
>TRBJ1-1|9|TRBV29-1
GIEANTEAF
>TRBJ2-1|11|TRBV11-2
ASSLGGGHEQF
>TRBJ2-7|13|TRBV3-1
ASSPGLAGDYEQY
>TRBJ1-5|13|TRBV6-1
ASSLAPVSNQPQH
>TRBJ2-2|15|TRBV7-3
ASSLVGRDRGFGELF
>TRBJ1-1|14|TRBV10-3
AISESPGKGDTEAF
>TRBJ2-7|11|TRBV20-1
SARDPGSYEQY
>TRBJ2-7|16|TRBV7-6
ASSLFGRVAGNLYEQY
>TRBJ2-1|14|TRBV7-2
ASSLPGRAPYNEQF
>TRBJ1-5|13|TRBV27
ASSQGSGSNQPQH
>TRBJ2-5|14|TRBV2
ASSEPGQGPQETQY
>TRBJ2-3|19|TRBV7-8
ASSLDRGGLAGKPDTDTQY
>TRBJ2-2|14|TRBV30
AWGGTAGEGTGELF
>TRBJ1-4|12|TRBV14
ASSRVGVSEKLF
>TRBJ2-5|8|TRBV27
ASWGETQY
>TRBJ1-1|11|TRBV30
AWSVRVATEAF
>TRBJ1-2|13|TRBV6-1
ASSPRDRVFYGYT
>TRBJ1-3|14|TRBV12-3/TRBV12-4
ASSLAPGGPGNTIY
>TRBJ1-6|13|TRBV7-2
ASSLLAGTNSPLH
>TRBJ2-5|14|TRBV2
ASSVYREGEQETQY
>TRBJ2-7|12|TRBV6-5
ASSYSTRVYEQY
>TRBJ2-5|15|TRBV7-2
ASSLSAGGGGEGTQY
>TRBJ1-3|12|TRBV5-8
ASRTGSGRNTIY